This TCR beta chain was profiled in a study of T cell repertoires in cytomegalovirus infection. Study background: Public TCR beta signatures marked donors with CMV infection and the matching HLA. Study results and limitations: Adding up the frequency of public TCR beta families identified people who carried CMV plus the relevant HLA. The ex vivo response was dominated by HLA-C-restricted CMV-specific TCR beta clonotypes.

In its sample, this clonotype was seen many times. Its antigen is not identified. MiXCR, applied by TCRdb to the reads, yields one record per CDR3 protein. The sample lists hundreds of thousands of distinct CDR3 sequences; around 32% were seen once. CDR1 is SEHNR, CDR2 FQNEAQ, per germline (reference sequence). The length of the CDR3 is 17 residues. V lost 3 bases, J lost 3 bases, and 10 bases stayed unmatched. The chain employs TRBV7-9 and TRBJ2-2, with 7 bases matching TRBD2. The sample in question was cultured CD8+ T cells from PBMCs, obtained from culture after CMV antigen stimulation. This TCR came from a human donor in good health (CMV status not recorded). Some clones in this sample may be carry-over from other donors' samples. The CDR3 sequence is CASSFPTKRGHTGELFF. The DNA of the CDR3 is TGTGCCAGCAGCTTCCCCACTAAGCGGGGACACACCGGGGAGCTGTTTTTT.